A selection of T cell receptor beta chains follows, all from one sample in a study of OX40 agonist ivuxolimab in advanced cancers. TCRdb keeps only in-frame clones here, not all; method: immunoSEQ multiplex PCR. The sample lists 84,000 or so clones, over 75% occurring once. The source material was CD4+ or CD8+ T cells sorted from blood, sampled in a trial of the OX40 agonist ivuxolimab. Every receptor here comes from an adult with an advanced solid tumor such as melanoma, head and neck, liver or kidney cancer. The CDR3 runs from the conserved cysteine through the conserved F or W. Fields, in order: D gene, V gene, J gene, clone size, CDR3 DNA, CDR3 protein. The D gene is left open where the match is weak. Rows may omit the clone size; those that give it use once, few, many or a size class.

d_call: -; v_call: TRBV10-2; j_call: TRBJ1-5; clone_size: once; cdr3_nt: TGCGCCAGCCGTCCCATCGAGGGGCCCCAGCATTTT; cdr3_aa: CASRPIEGPQHF
d_call: TRBD2; v_call: TRBV4-2; j_call: TRBJ2-1; clone_size: once; cdr3_nt: TGTGCCAGCAGCCAAGGGCCTAGCGGGGGGGTAAACAATGAGCAGTTCTTC; cdr3_aa: CASSQGPSGGVNNEQFF
d_call: TRBD1; v_call: TRBV29-1; j_call: TRBJ1-1; clone_size: -; cdr3_nt: TGCAGCGTCCGGACAGGCAAGCACACTGAAGCTTTCTTT; cdr3_aa: CSVRTGKHTEAFF
d_call: TRBD1; v_call: TRBV15; j_call: TRBJ1-6; clone_size: -; cdr3_nt: TGTGCCACCAGGGGACAGGGGAATAATTCACCCCTCCACTTT; cdr3_aa: CATRGQGNNSPLHF
d_call: TRBD2; v_call: TRBV2; j_call: TRBJ2-6; clone_size: -; cdr3_nt: TGTGCCAGCAACGGGGGGGCCTTTGGGGCCAACGTCCTGACTTTC; cdr3_aa: CASNGGAFGANVLTF
d_call: TRBD1; v_call: TRBV7-9; j_call: TRBJ1-2; clone_size: -; cdr3_nt: TGTGCCAGCAGCTTGACAGGGGATGGCTATGGCTACACCTTC; cdr3_aa: CASSLTGDGYGYTF
d_call: -; v_call: TRBV7-2; j_call: TRBJ1-4; clone_size: -; cdr3_nt: TGTGCCAGCAGCCGAAAAGGGGGGCTCGAAGGTGAAAAACTGTTTTTT; cdr3_aa: CASSRKGGLEGEKLFF
d_call: TRBD1; v_call: TRBV6-5; j_call: TRBJ1-1; clone_size: -; cdr3_nt: TGTGCCAGCGTTCTTGGGACAGAAATTGAAGCTTTCTTT; cdr3_aa: CASVLGTEIEAFF
d_call: TRBD2; v_call: TRBV4-2; j_call: TRBJ2-1; clone_size: -; cdr3_nt: TGTGCCAGCAGCCAAGATCCTAGCGGGTCCGGTGAGCAGTTCTTC; cdr3_aa: CASSQDPSGSGEQFF
d_call: -; v_call: TRBV4-3; j_call: TRBJ2-2; clone_size: once; cdr3_nt: TGCGCCAGCAGCCAAGATTCCTGGACCGGGGAGCTGTTTTTT; cdr3_aa: CASSQDSWTGELFF
d_call: -; v_call: TRBV9; j_call: TRBJ2-3; clone_size: -; cdr3_nt: TGTGCCAGCAGCGGGGGGTTTCCAGATACGCAGTATTTT; cdr3_aa: CASSGGFPDTQYF
d_call: TRBD1; v_call: TRBV6-1; j_call: TRBJ2-7; clone_size: -; cdr3_nt: TGTGCCAGCAGTGAAGAAGCGACAGGGGGACCCTACGAGCAGTACTTC; cdr3_aa: CASSEEATGGPYEQYF
d_call: -; v_call: TRBV7-9; j_call: TRBJ1-3; clone_size: -; cdr3_nt: TGTGCCAGCAGCGTGACCCCTGGAAACACCATATATTTT; cdr3_aa: CASSVTPGNTIYF
d_call: TRBD2; v_call: TRBV7-2; j_call: TRBJ2-3; clone_size: -; cdr3_nt: TGTGCCAGCAGCCCCCGGGACTATGGGGATACGCAGTATTTT; cdr3_aa: CASSPRDYGDTQYF
d_call: -; v_call: TRBV30; j_call: TRBJ1-1; clone_size: -; cdr3_nt: TGTGCCTGGTCGAAGGGGGGACCCACTGAAGCTTTCTTT; cdr3_aa: CAWSKGGPTEAFF
d_call: TRBD2; v_call: TRBV29-1; j_call: TRBJ2-3; clone_size: -; cdr3_nt: TGCAGCCTTAACACCAGCGGGGACCGCACAGATACGCAGTATTTT; cdr3_aa: CSLNTSGDRTDTQYF
d_call: TRBD1; v_call: TRBV5-5; j_call: TRBJ2-7; clone_size: -; cdr3_nt: TGTGCCAGCAGCCCCAGACAGGGCTACGAGCAGTACTTC; cdr3_aa: CASSPRQGYEQYF
d_call: -; v_call: TRBV5-6; j_call: TRBJ1-1; clone_size: few; cdr3_nt: TGTGCCAGCCTCACGCTGAACACTGAAGCTTTCTTT; cdr3_aa: CASLTLNTEAFF
d_call: TRBD1; v_call: TRBV5-4; j_call: TRBJ2-7; clone_size: -; cdr3_nt: TGTGCCAGCAGCAGAGGGACAGCGGAGTACGAGCAGTACTTC; cdr3_aa: CASSRGTAEYEQYF
d_call: -; v_call: TRBV6-5; j_call: TRBJ2-5; clone_size: few; cdr3_nt: TGTGCCAGCAGTCCCACAGGGACCAACCAAGAGACCCAGTACTTC; cdr3_aa: CASSPTGTNQETQYF
d_call: -; v_call: TRBV7-2; j_call: TRBJ1-2; clone_size: -; cdr3_nt: TGTGCCAGCAGCTTAGGGTCCGGGCGTCGCGGCTACACCTTC; cdr3_aa: CASSLGSGRRGYTF
d_call: -; v_call: TRBV15; j_call: TRBJ1-4; clone_size: -; cdr3_nt: TGTGCCACCAGCGACAGCTATAATGAAAAACTGTTTTTT; cdr3_aa: CATSDSYNEKLFF
d_call: -; v_call: TRBV7-6; j_call: TRBJ2-2; clone_size: few; cdr3_nt: TGTGCCAGCAGCTTCGGGTCGACAAAGGAGCTGTTTTTT; cdr3_aa: CASSFGSTKELFF
d_call: TRBD1; v_call: TRBV28; j_call: TRBJ1-5; clone_size: once; cdr3_nt: TGTGCCAGCAGTTTTCTCTACAGGGGGAATCAGCCCCAGCATTTT; cdr3_aa: CASSFLYRGNQPQHF
d_call: -; v_call: TRBV5-1; j_call: TRBJ2-3; clone_size: -; cdr3_nt: TGCGCCAGCAGCCCCCTCCGCGGGGGCGGCACAGATACGCAGTATTTT; cdr3_aa: CASSPLRGGGTDTQYF
d_call: TRBD2; v_call: TRBV2; j_call: TRBJ2-5; clone_size: -; cdr3_nt: TGTGCCAGCAGTGGAGGACTAGCAGGGACCCAGTACTTC; cdr3_aa: CASSGGLAGTQYF
d_call: -; v_call: TRBV6-1; j_call: TRBJ2-1; clone_size: once; cdr3_nt: TGTGCCAGCCGCCCGGGGGCCTACAATGAGCAGTTCTTC; cdr3_aa: CASRPGAYNEQFF
d_call: -; v_call: TRBV5-8; j_call: TRBJ1-5; clone_size: -; cdr3_nt: TGTGCCAGCAGGGCCAATGAGCCCCAGCATTTT; cdr3_aa: CASRANEPQHF
d_call: -; v_call: TRBV12-5; j_call: TRBJ2-1; clone_size: -; cdr3_nt: TGTGCTAGTGGCCCAACTTTTAGCTCCTACAATGAGCAGTTCTTC; cdr3_aa: CASGPTFSSYNEQFF
d_call: TRBD1; v_call: TRBV10-3; j_call: TRBJ2-1; clone_size: -; cdr3_nt: TGTGCCATCAGTGAAGGGAGACAGGGTTACCACAATGAGCAGTTCTTC; cdr3_aa: CAISEGRQGYHNEQFF
d_call: -; v_call: TRBV18; j_call: TRBJ1-1; clone_size: once; cdr3_nt: TGTGCCAGCTCACCCCCCGTTGGAGCGACTTTCTTT; cdr3_aa: CASSPPVGATFF
d_call: TRBD1; v_call: TRBV5-6; j_call: TRBJ2-3; clone_size: -; cdr3_nt: TGTGCCAGCAGCTCCCGGGACAGATTGTTCACAGATACGCAGTATTTT; cdr3_aa: CASSSRDRLFTDTQYF
d_call: -; v_call: TRBV19; j_call: TRBJ1-2; clone_size: -; cdr3_nt: TGTGCCAGTATTCATCGGGGCCGCAGTGATGGCTACACCTTC; cdr3_aa: CASIHRGRSDGYTF
d_call: -; v_call: TRBV9; j_call: TRBJ1-5; clone_size: -; cdr3_nt: TGTGCCAGCAGCGATACAGCAACCAATCAGCCCCAGCATTTT; cdr3_aa: CASSDTATNQPQHF
d_call: -; v_call: TRBV9; j_call: TRBJ1-3; clone_size: -; cdr3_nt: TGTGCCAGCAGCGTAGACCCGGCGAGACGGTCTGGAAACACCATATATTTT; cdr3_aa: CASSVDPARRSGNTIYF